This paragraph covers one T cell receptor (beta chain) sequence. This entry comes from a study of OX40 agonist ivuxolimab in advanced cancers. V lost 6 bases, J lost 0 bases, and 9 bases lay in between. The CDR3 is 15 amino acids. Germline V gives CDR1 SNHLY, CDR2 FYNNEI. Clones were sequenced by immunoSEQ multiplex PCR, and TCRdb holds only the in-frame ones, with some missing. The sample has approximately 17,000 clones; 80% to 85% are singletons. Sequencing used CD4+ or CD8+ T cells sorted from blood, obtained in a trial of the OX40 agonist ivuxolimab. The chain has TRBV2 and TRBJ1-6; D is ambiguous. This receptor was identified in an adult with an advanced solid tumor such as melanoma, head and neck, liver or kidney cancer. CDR3 residues: CASRIQSSYNSPLHF. CDR3 bases: TGTGCCAGCAGGATACAAAGCTCCTATAATTCACCCCTCCACTTT.